This is a list of T cell receptor beta chains from one sample in a study of blood T cells in healthy people across ages. Each CDR3 protein is one row after TCRdb ran MiXCR on the 5' RACE reads. The sample has roughly 790,000 distinct CDR3 sequences, 35% to 45% seen once. Sequenced material: blood. Receptors originate from a woman aged 55 to 70 in good health. Each CDR3 is given with its conserved first and last residue. Each record gives: J gene, D gene, clone size, V gene, CDR3 protein. D genes are given only for firm matches. Expanded clones get a size class; other rows say once, few or many, or leave the size out.

>TRBJ2-6|TRBD1|-|TRBV27
CASSARSWTGGMISGANVLTF
>TRBJ2-7|-|-|TRBV29-1
CSVYSGTTYEQYF
>TRBJ2-1|-|few|TRBV4-3
CASSQERKGSLSYNEQFF
>TRBJ2-1|-|many|TRBV15
CATSRDAGYNEQFF
>TRBJ2-3|TRBD2|-|TRBV9
CASSLTSTGTDTQYF
>TRBJ2-5|TRBD1|-|TRBV5-1
CASSLGQARETQYF
>TRBJ2-6|-|many|TRBV5-5
CASSLEGYGANVLTF
>TRBJ2-3|TRBD1|-|TRBV10-3
CAISTETGGGSDTQYF
>-|TRBD2|once|TRBV20-1
CSASLPTSGPYEQYF
>TRBJ2-4|TRBD2|-|TRBV20-1
CSATSGVSKNIQYF
>TRBJ2-2|-|-|TRBV18
CASSPKEAGELFF
>TRBJ1-1|-|-|TRBV12-5
CASGLANTEAFF
>TRBJ1-1|-|-|TRBV25-1
CASSDPSSSQGGTEAFF
>TRBJ2-1|TRBD2|-|TRBV4-1
CASSFSTTSGRWSEQFF
>TRBJ2-4|-|few|TRBV7-2
CASSPPVGSRAKNIQYF
>TRBJ1-1|-|-|TRBV5-6
CASSIRGPLNTEAFF
>TRBJ2-5|-|few|TRBV7-2
CASSLIVAVRETQYF
>TRBJ2-7|TRBD2|-|TRBV3-1
CASSQPTGGPREQYF
>TRBJ2-1|-|many|TRBV29-1
CSAKVPLGNEQFF
>TRBJ2-2|-|-|TRBV18
CASSLRSGSGELFF
>-|-|-|TRBV30
CAWRDPSGDIQYF
>TRBJ2-7|-|-|TRBV7-2
CASSSNQAEGVQYF
>TRBJ2-5|TRBD2|-|TRBV5-1
CASSSGLADFETQYF
>TRBJ2-1|TRBD2|few|TRBV25-1
CASSDSGGLYNEQFF
>TRBJ1-2|TRBD1|-|TRBV12-3/TRBV12-4
CASSIRQGAHGYTF
>TRBJ2-1|TRBD2|many|TRBV12-3/TRBV12-4
CASSPGLAGGADEQFF
>-|-|-|TRBV7-7
CASSKAGLETQYF
>TRBJ2-5|-|-|TRBV5-1
CASSPYGRLEETQYF
>TRBJ2-6|TRBD1|many|TRBV29-1
CSVGTGEGANVLTF
>TRBJ2-1|-|many|TRBV7-3
CASSLRGSSYNEQFF
>TRBJ2-7|TRBD1|once|TRBV27
CASSHVQGMTYEQYF
>TRBJ2-4|-|-|TRBV28
CASSSTPEWEQYF
>TRBJ2-7|TRBD1|-|TRBV6-5
CASSPLQGRKQYF
>TRBJ2-7|TRBD1|-|TRBV10-3
CAASPGQGAAEQYF
>TRBJ2-3|-|-|TRBV11-2
CASSTFKGQTDTQYF
>TRBJ2-7|-|-|TRBV5-1
CASSVGGRENEQYF
>TRBJ1-3|-|once|TRBV2
CASGRGRTGNTIYF
>TRBJ2-3|TRBD1|few|TRBV6-1
CASRTGGIDTQYF
>TRBJ1-2|TRBD1|few|TRBV7-9
CASSPPAWTGDYGYTF
>TRBJ1-3|-|-|TRBV7-2
CASSLVWESSGNTIYF
>TRBJ2-7|-|-|TRBV20-1
CSARANSYEQYF
>TRBJ1-2|-|few|TRBV20-1
CSAPQGLHGYTF
>TRBJ1-6|-|once|TRBV10-3
CAISELGGIVNSPLHF
>TRBJ1-2|-|-|TRBV4-3
CASSQDQGIIYYGYTF
>TRBJ1-6|-|-|TRBV10-3
CAINVGPGDNSPLHF
>TRBJ1-3|-|few|TRBV5-5
CASSLGQAAGNTIYF
>TRBJ2-3|TRBD2|few|TRBV30
CAWRSAGGVDTQYF
>TRBJ2-7|-|-|TRBV20-1
CSATRGSYEQYF
>TRBJ2-7|-|many|TRBV3-1
CASSQEPASYEQYF
>-|-|-|TRBV7-2
CASGPPASGITEQYF
>TRBJ2-1|-|few|TRBV9
CASSVGGAGPSYNEQFF
>TRBJ2-7|TRBD2|few|TRBV6-1
CASSGGTSGRKYEQYF
>TRBJ2-1|TRBD2|-|TRBV5-1
CASSSAASGGANEQFF
>-|TRBD2|-|TRBV4-1
CASSQEASGRFYEQYF
>-|TRBD1|-|TRBV29-1
CSVVRTGGSYEQYF
>TRBJ2-7|-|many|TRBV11-1
CASSPPTPYEQYF
>TRBJ2-1|-|many|TRBV20-1
CSARIFGSQKNNEQFF
>TRBJ2-5|-|-|TRBV12-3/TRBV12-4
CASSLGTTQYF
>TRBJ2-1|TRBD2|once|TRBV7-2
CASSPPNPTSGGLGETQFF
>TRBJ2-7|-|-|TRBV21-1
CASSDRDSLTGDEQYF